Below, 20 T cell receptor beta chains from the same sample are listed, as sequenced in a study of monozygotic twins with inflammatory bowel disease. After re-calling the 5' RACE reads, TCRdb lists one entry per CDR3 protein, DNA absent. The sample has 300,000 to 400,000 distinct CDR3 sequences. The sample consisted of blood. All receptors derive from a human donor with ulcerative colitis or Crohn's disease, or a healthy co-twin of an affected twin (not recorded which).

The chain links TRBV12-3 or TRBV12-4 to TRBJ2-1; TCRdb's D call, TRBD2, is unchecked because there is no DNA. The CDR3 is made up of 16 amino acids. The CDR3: CASRPGTSFYYNEQFF.

This chain's CDR3 is CASSQAIFSSYNEQFF. The gene calls are TRBV4-1 and TRBJ2-1. Germline V CDR1 and CDR2: MGHRA, YSYEKL. This CDR3 is 16 amino acids long.

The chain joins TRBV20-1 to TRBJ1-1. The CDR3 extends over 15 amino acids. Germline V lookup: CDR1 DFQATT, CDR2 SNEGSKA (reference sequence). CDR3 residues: CSASPTLGGEFGAFF.

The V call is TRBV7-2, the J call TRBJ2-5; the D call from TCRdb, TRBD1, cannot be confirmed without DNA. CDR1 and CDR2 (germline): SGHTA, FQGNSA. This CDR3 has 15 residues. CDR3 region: CASSFTGTSEETQYF.

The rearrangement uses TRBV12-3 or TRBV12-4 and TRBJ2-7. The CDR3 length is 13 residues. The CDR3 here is CASRSTGSYEQYF.

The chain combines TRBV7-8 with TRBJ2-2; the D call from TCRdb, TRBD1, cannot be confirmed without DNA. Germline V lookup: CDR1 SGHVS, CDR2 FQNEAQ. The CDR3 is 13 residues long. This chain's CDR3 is CASSLGPGLELFF.

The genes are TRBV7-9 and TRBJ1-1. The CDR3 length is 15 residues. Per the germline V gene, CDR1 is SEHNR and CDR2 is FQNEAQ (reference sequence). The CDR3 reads CASSLKTVGNTEAFF.

The CDR3 region is CASRPNTGGYNEQFF. J is TRBJ2-1 and V is TRBV12-3 or TRBV12-4; TCRdb's assignment of TRBD1 cannot be checked, as there is no DNA. The CDR3 extends over 15 amino acids.

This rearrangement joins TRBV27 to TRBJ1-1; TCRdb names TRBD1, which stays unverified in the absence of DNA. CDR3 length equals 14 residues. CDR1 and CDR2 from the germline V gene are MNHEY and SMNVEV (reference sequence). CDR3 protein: CASSSVDRESEAFF.

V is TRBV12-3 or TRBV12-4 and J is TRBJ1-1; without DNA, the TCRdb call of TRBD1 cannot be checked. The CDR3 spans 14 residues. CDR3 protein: CASSPSNVNTEAFF.

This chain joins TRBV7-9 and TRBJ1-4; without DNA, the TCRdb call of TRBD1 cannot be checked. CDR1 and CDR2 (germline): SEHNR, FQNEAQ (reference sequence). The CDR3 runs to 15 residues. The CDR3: CASSSGQGGNEKLFF.

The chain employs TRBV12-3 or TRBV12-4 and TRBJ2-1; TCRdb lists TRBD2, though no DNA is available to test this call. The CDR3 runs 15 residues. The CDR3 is CASSHSGGARNEQFF.

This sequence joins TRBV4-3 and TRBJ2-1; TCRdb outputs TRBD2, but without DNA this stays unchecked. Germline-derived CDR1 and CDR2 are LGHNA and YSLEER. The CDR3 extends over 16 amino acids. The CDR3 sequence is CASSQFAGGKYNEQFF.

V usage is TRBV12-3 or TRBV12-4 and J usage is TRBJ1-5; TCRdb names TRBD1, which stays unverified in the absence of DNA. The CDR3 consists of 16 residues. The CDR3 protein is CASRISTGEGNQPQHF.

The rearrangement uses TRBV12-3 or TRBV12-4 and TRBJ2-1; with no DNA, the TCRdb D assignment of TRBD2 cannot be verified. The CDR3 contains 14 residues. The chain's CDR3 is CASQAGGLYNEQFF.

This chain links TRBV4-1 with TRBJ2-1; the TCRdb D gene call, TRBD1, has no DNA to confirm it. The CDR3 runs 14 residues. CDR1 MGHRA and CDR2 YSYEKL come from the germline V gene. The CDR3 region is CASSPIGGNNEQFF.

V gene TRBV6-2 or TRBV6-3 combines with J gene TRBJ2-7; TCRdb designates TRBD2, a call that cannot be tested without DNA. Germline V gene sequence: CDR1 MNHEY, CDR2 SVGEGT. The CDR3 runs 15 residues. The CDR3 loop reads CASSPIGGPAPEQYF.

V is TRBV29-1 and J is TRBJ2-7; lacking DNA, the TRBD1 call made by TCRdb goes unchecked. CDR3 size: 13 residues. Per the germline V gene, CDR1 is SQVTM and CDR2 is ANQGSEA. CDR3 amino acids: CSVAGTEPHEQYF.

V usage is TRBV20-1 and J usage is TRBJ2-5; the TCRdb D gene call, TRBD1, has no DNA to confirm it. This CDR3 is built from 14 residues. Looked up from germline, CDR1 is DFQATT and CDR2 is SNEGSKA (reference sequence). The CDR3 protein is CSAPWGGKGETQYF.

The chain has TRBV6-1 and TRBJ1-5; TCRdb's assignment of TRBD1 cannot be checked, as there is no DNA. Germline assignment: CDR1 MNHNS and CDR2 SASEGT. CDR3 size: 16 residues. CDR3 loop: CASTEEDRRGGQPQHF.